Presented here are 22 T cell receptor beta chains from one specimen sequenced in a study of blood T cells in healthy people across ages. The use of a sample-barcoded 5' primer and a J-beta primer mix characterized a second PCR of about 6 to 12 cycles. MiXCR was run by TCRdb on the 5' RACE reads, yielding one entry per CDR3 protein. Of roughly 730,000 distinct CDR3 sequences listed, roughly three fifths are singletons. What was sequenced was blood. The receptors come from a man aged 40-55 years in good health.

This clonotype was seen once. The chain recombines TRBV6-1 with TRBJ2-7; D uncertain. Germline V lookup: CDR1 MNHNS, CDR2 SASEGT. Trimming took 3 bases from V and 4 from J, leaving 10 bases between them. The CDR3 covers 13 residues. As DNA, the CDR3 is TGTGCCAGCAGTGATCTTGTCAGTTACGAGCAGTACTTC. Protein sequence: CASSDLVSYEQYF.

The chain uses TRBV24-1 and TRBJ2-4, with 8 bases lining up with TRBD2. The end of the DNA is better explained by TRBJ2-7, so the J call may be wrong. CDR3 length: 14 amino acids. CDR1 and CDR2 (germline): KGHDR, SFDVKD. The CDR3 reads CATSDSGSTYEQYF. The CDR3 region has the DNA TGTGCCACCAGTGATAGCGGGAGTACCTACGAGCAGTACTTC.

The chain links TRBV27 to TRBJ2-3, with D perhaps matching TRBD2 (5 bases). Germline loops: CDR1 MNHEY, CDR2 SMNVEV (reference sequence). The V and J ends lost 7 bases and 5 bases respectively, with 19 bases between them. This CDR3 comprises 15 residues. The CDR3 bases are TGTGCCAGCACTCAAAGCGGCCTCTCGGTAGATACGCAGTATTTT. The encoded protein is CASTQSGLSVDTQYF.

The genes are TRBV6-4 and TRBJ1-1, with D uncertain. The germline CDR1 and CDR2 sequences are MRHNA and SNTAGT. The CDR3 sequence is 13 residues long. V lost 2 bases, J lost 5 bases, and 9 bases lay in between. DNA of the CDR3: TGTGCCAGCAGTGACGGTCCGGGTACTGAAGCTTTCTTT. It is translated as CASSDGPGTEAFF.

There are a few counts of this clonotype. This chain links TRBV4-1 with TRBJ2-7, with 9 bases lining up with TRBD2. V was clipped by 5 bases and J by 2 bases; unmatched bases: 4. Germline V gives CDR1 MGHRA, CDR2 YSYEKL. The CDR3 length is 14 residues. CDR3 residues: CASSWTSEAYEQYF. Written as DNA, the CDR3 is TGCGCCAGCAGCTGGACTAGCGAAGCCTACGAGCAGTACTTC.

Only one count was recorded for this clonotype. The chain is built from TRBV4-3 and TRBJ2-3; TRBD2 agrees at 8 bases. With 0 bases clipped from V and 10 bases from J, the junction kept 6 bases outside the gene matches. This CDR3 is 14 amino acids long. Germline V gene lookup returns CDR1 LGHNA and CDR2 YSLEER. CDR3 sequence reads: CASSQDWREEAQYF. The DNA of the CDR3 is TGCGCCAGCAGCCAAGATTGGCGGGAGGAGGCGCAGTATTTT.

This rearrangement joins TRBV13 to TRBJ2-5, with D perhaps TRBD2 (5 bases). Trimming took off 5 bases at V and 2 bases at J, with 18 bases between the two ends. Germline V gene lookup returns CDR1 PRHDT and CDR2 FYEKMQ (reference sequence). The CDR3 extends over 16 amino acids. CDR3 in amino acids: CASSPQDCEGQETQYF. CDR3 DNA: TGTGCCAGCAGCCCCCAGGATTGTGAGGGTCAAGAGACCCAGTACTTC.

This clonotype was seen more than once but under ten times. The genes are TRBV29-1 and TRBJ2-7; 8 bases match TRBD1. The CDR3 spans 14 residues. Trimming cost V 0 bases and J 2 bases; bases outside gene matches: 3. Germline V gene lookup returns CDR1 SQVTM and CDR2 ANQGSEA. The CDR3 DNA is TGCAGCGTTGAAGACAGGGGGCGCGCCTACGAGCAGTACTTC. Translation: CSVEDRGRAYEQYF.

V and J are TRBV9 and TRBJ1-1, with D possibly being TRBD1 (6 bases). There are 17 residues in the CDR3. Looked up from germline, CDR1 is SGDLS and CDR2 is YYNGEE. V dropped 3 bases and J dropped 3 bases, with 21 bases sitting between them. The CDR3 loop is CASSAESGVSGDTEAFF. CDR3 coding DNA: TGTGCCAGCAGCGCTGAATCAGGGGTGAGTGGGGACACTGAAGCTTTCTTT.

This sequence joins TRBV10-3 and TRBJ2-1, with D possibly being TRBD2 (6 bases). The CDR3 spans 15 residues. Germline lookup yields CDR1 ENHRY and CDR2 SYGVKD. Trimming stripped 0 bases from V and 2 bases from J, with 8 bases between. DNA for the CDR3: TGTGCCATCAGTGAGTCTCGGGGGACCTACAATGAGCAGTTCTTC. Protein product: CAISESRGTYNEQFF.

The chain carries TRBV7-2 and TRBJ2-4, with 7 nucleotides matching TRBD2. The end of the DNA fits TRBJ2-7 better, so the J call may be wrong. The CDR3 sequence is 16 residues long. The germline V gene encodes CDR1 SGHTA and CDR2 FQGNSA. The CDR3 region has the DNA TGTGCCAGCAGCTTAGGTGCGGCGGGAGTGGGCGTCGAGCAGTACTTC. Translated: CASSLGAAGVGVEQYF.

This clonotype was counted only a few times. The chain recombines TRBV7-2 with TRBJ2-3; 8 bases fit TRBD2. The CDR3 loop spans 15 amino acids. V trimming: 2 bases; J trimming: 5 bases; junction bases outside the gene matches: 6. Germline lookup yields CDR1 SGHTA and CDR2 FQGNSA. The DNA of the CDR3 is TGTGCCAGCAGCTTAATCGGGGGGGCGGGAGATACGCAGTATTTT. It encodes CASSLIGGAGDTQYF.

The chain has TRBV7-2 and TRBJ2-6, with TRBD1 as a possible D gene (6 bases). The V gene's germline CDR1 is SGHTA and CDR2 FQGNSA. CDR3 length equals 20 residues. The V and J ends lost 5 bases and 0 bases respectively, with 23 bases between them. CDR3 sequence: CASSVPVGAQTHSGANVLTF. CDR3 bases: TGTGCCAGCAGCGTACCGGTGGGGGCCCAAACTCACTCTGGGGCCAACGTCCTGACTTTC.

The V and J genes are TRBV7-7 and TRBJ2-5, with 7 bases matching TRBD1. Germline V gene sequence: CDR1 SSHAT, CDR2 FNYEAQ (reference sequence). J lost 11 bases, V lost 0 bases, and 9 bases had no gene match. This CDR3 has 14 residues. The CDR3 here is CASSLAGTDNEQYF. CDR3 in DNA: TGTGCCAGCAGCTTAGCCGGGACAGATAATGAGCAGTACTTC.

This clonotype was counted between two and nine times. This sequence joins TRBV2 and TRBJ2-5; TRBD2 might be the D (6 bases). Germline V lookup: CDR1 SNHLY, CDR2 FYNNEI. The CDR3 is made up of 13 amino acids. The V gene lost 4 bases and the J gene lost 4 bases, with 10 bases spanning the gap. CDR3 region: CASSVLGGETQYF. The CDR3 bases are TGTGCCAGCAGTGTCCTCGGGGGAGAGACCCAGTACTTC.

V usage is TRBV2 and J usage is TRBJ1-6; 7 positions match TRBD1. CDR3 length equals 15 residues. Germline CDR1 reads SNHLY; CDR2 reads FYNNEI. The V and J ends lost 2 bases and 6 bases, in that order; junction bases with no gene match: 4. The CDR3 region has the DNA TGTGCCAGCAGTGAATTGGGACAGACTAATTCACCCCTCCACTTT. Amino acid sequence: CASSELGQTNSPLHF. Complete variable domain (other parts from reference TRBV2 and TRBJ1-6): EPEVTQTPSHQVTQMGQEVILRCVPISNHLYFYWYRQILGQKVEFLVSFYNNEISEKSEIFDDQFSVERPDGSNFTLKIRSTKLEDSAMYFCASSELGQTNSPLHFGNGTRLTVT.

The chain joins TRBV6-1 to TRBJ2-5; 12 bases match TRBD2. CDR1 and CDR2 from the germline V gene are MNHNS and SASEGT. V lost 3 bases and J lost 2; bases outside the gene matches: 4. The CDR3 length is 16 residues. CDR3 coding DNA: TGTGCCAGCAGTGATGGACTAGCGGGACCGCAAGAGACCCAGTACTTC. As protein: CASSDGLAGPQETQYF.

The gene calls are TRBV20-1 and TRBJ2-5; maybe TRBD1 (6 bases). Germline values: CDR1 DFQATT, CDR2 SNEGSKA (reference sequence). The CDR3 runs to 11 residues. Trimming took off 3 bases at V and 13 bases at J, with 15 bases between the two ends. CDR3 bases: TGCAGTGCTAGGGGGGACACGAAAACGTACTTC. Protein product: CSARGDTKTYF.

The genes are TRBV24-1 and TRBJ2-1; TRBD2 matches at 11 bases. CDR1 is KGHDR and CDR2 is SFDVKD in the germline V gene. The CDR3 is 16 residues long. The J segment lost 4 bases and the V segment lost 4 bases, leaving 5 bases of the junction unmatched. The CDR3 here is CATSDPTSGNYNEQFF. For the CDR3, the DNA is TGTGCCACCAGTGACCCGACTAGCGGGAATTACAATGAGCAGTTCTTC.

V usage is TRBV6-2 or TRBV6-3 and J usage is TRBJ2-1, with 10 bases fitting TRBD1. Looked up from germline, CDR1 is MNHEY and CDR2 is SVGEGT. The CDR3 covers 13 residues. Trimming at V came to 5 bases and at J to 15 bases, leaving 10 bases not matched to a gene. CDR3 DNA sequence: TGTGCCAGCAGTATCACGGACAGGGGGAAGGGGTTCTTC. This encodes CASSITDRGKGFF.

This clonotype was recorded at least ten times. The chain joins TRBV29-1 to TRBJ2-3; 15 bases are a match to TRBD2. Germline V gives CDR1 SQVTM, CDR2 ANQGSEA. Trimming at V came to 7 bases and at J to 5 bases, leaving 7 bases not matched to a gene. The CDR3 is 15 residues long. The CDR3 nucleotides are TGCAGCGCAAGCAGGACTAGCGGGAGGGGAGATACGCAGTATTTT. Translation gives CSASRTSGRGDTQYF.

The V gene is TRBV2, the J gene TRBJ2-2; D is unresolved. CDR3 size: 13 residues. V lost 7 bases to trimming and J lost 1 base, with 7 bases between them. Germline CDR1 and CDR2: SNHLY and FYNNEI. CDR3 protein: CASMAGNTGELFF. As DNA, the CDR3 is TGTGCCAGCATGGCTGGGAACACCGGGGAGCTGTTTTTT. The full variable domain, completed using reference TRBV2 and TRBJ2-2, is EPEVTQTPSHQVTQMGQEVILRCVPISNHLYFYWYRQILGQKVEFLVSFYNNEISEKSEIFDDQFSVERPDGSNFTLKIRSTKLEDSAMYFCASMAGNTGELFFGEGSRLTVL.